This entry concerns a single T cell receptor (beta chain). The antigen is unknown. TCRdb keeps only in-frame clones here, not all; method: immunoSEQ multiplex PCR. Here the sample spans roughly 140,000 clones, around 84% being singletons. This sample was taken from a study of cytomegalovirus exposure and HLA in healthy donors. Whole-study findings and limits: Researchers counted roughly 150 TCR beta chains as cytomegalovirus-associated. TCR clusters originating in the first cohort tended to co-occur in the 120 validation repertoires, according to a later analysis.

V was clipped by 0 bases and J by 0 bases, with 6 bases between them. Germline V gene lookup returns CDR1 MNHEY and CDR2 SVGAGI. CDR3 size: 15 residues. The chain carries TRBV6-5 and TRBJ1-5; D not certain. The source material was PBMCs. The receptor was derived from a man aged 18-30 years in good health and CMV-seropositive. CDR3 DNA: TGTGCCAGCAGTTACTCGCGGTATAGCAATCAGCCCCAGCATTTT. It encodes CASSYSRYSNQPQHF.